Each of the 18 T cell receptor beta chains below was sequenced from the same sample in a study of CD8 T cells in ankylosing spondylitis. Findings and limits, study-wide: There was a TCR beta motif, made of roughly eight highly homologous variants, that appeared characteristic of ankylosing spondylitis blood.

For these TCRs, the target antigens are not known. TCRdb passed the 5' RACE reads through MiXCR, listing each CDR3 protein once. The sample lists about 440,000 distinct CDR3 sequences; about a sixth were seen once. The sample consisted of blood, either unsorted or a sorted T cell fraction (not recorded which). Source of these receptors: a male donor with ankylosing spondylitis.

The chain couples TRBV5-6 to TRBJ2-1, with 8 bases aligning to TRBD2. V trimming: 1 base; J trimming: 3 bases; junction bases outside the gene matches: 3. From germline, CDR1 is SGHDT and CDR2 YYEEEE. This CDR3 spans 15 amino acids. The CDR3 region is CASSLRLAYYNEQFF. Written as DNA, the CDR3 is TGTGCCAGCAGCTTGAGACTAGCGTACTACAATGAGCAGTTCTTC.

Only a few counts were recorded for this clonotype. The genes are TRBV24-1 and TRBJ2-1; the D call may be TRBD1 or TRBD2 (7 bases each). CDR1 is KGHDR, CDR2 SFDVKD, per germline. The ends were cut back, 4 bases at V and 6 bases at J, with 21 bases in the middle. This CDR3 is built from 17 residues. The CDR3 loop reads CATSEGSGTVDSNEQFF. CDR3 nucleotide sequence: TGTGCCACCAGTGAGGGGAGCGGGACAGTCGATTCCAATGAGCAGTTCTTC.

In this sample, this clonotype turned up a few times. The rearrangement joins TRBV5-4 to TRBJ1-1, with 7 bases that match TRBD1. J gave up 5 bases and V 7 bases, and 11 bases lay outside the gene matches. The germline V gene has CDR1 SGHNT and CDR2 YYREEE (reference sequence). CDR3 length equals 14 residues. For the CDR3, the DNA is TGTGCCAGCTGGCTGGGCAGGGGGGATACTGAAGCTTTCTTT. Amino acids: CASWLGRGDTEAFF.

V usage is TRBV7-8 and J usage is TRBJ1-3, with a weak D call TRBD1 (5 bases). Germline lookup yields CDR1 SGHVS and CDR2 FQNEAQ. Trimming took off 4 bases at V and 0 bases at J, with 16 bases between the two ends. The CDR3 has 17 residues. The CDR3 here is CASSSIGADGSGNTIYF. CDR3 sequence (DNA): TGTGCCAGCAGCTCAATTGGGGCAGACGGCTCTGGAAACACCATATATTTT.

The chain recombines TRBV7-2 with TRBJ2-5, with a weak D call TRBD2 (6 bases). The CDR3 contains 17 residues. Per germline, CDR1 SGHTA and CDR2 FQGNSA. With 5 bases removed from V and 2 bases from J, the gap between germline ends came to 21 bases. The CDR3 nucleotides are TGTGCCAGCAGCAGCCGGGTGGGTAGCGGACTACAAGAGACCCAGTACTTC. This gives the protein CASSSRVGSGLQETQYF.

The table lists this clonotype with a few counts. CDR3 coding DNA: TGCGCCAGCAGCCCGCCGACAGGGTTTTTCTCAGATACGCAGTATTTT. Translation: CASSPPTGFFSDTQYF. This chain connects TRBV4-1 to TRBJ2-3; 7 bases are shared with TRBD1. Germline V gene sequence: CDR1 MGHRA, CDR2 YSYEKL. The CDR3 length is 16 residues. Trimming removed 4 bases from V and 4 bases from J; junction bases left unmatched: 11.

The chain recombines TRBV7-9 with TRBJ1-1; TRBD1 is a possible D gene (5 bases). V was cut by 1 base and J by 4 bases, with 13 bases left in between. The CDR3 totals 15 residues. Germline V gene lookup returns CDR1 SEHNR and CDR2 FQNEAQ (reference sequence). The CDR3 DNA reads as TGTGCCAGCAGCTTAGGGGGCGCCGGGATCACTGAAGCTTTCTTT. It yields the protein CASSLGGAGITEAFF.

This clonotype was detected only a few times. In DNA, the CDR3 is TGTGCCAGCAGTCGAAACCGACAGGGCGGCAATCAGCCCCAGCATTTT. It yields the protein CASSRNRQGGNQPQHF. The chain links TRBV6-2 or TRBV6-3 to TRBJ1-5, with 7 bases identical to TRBD1. The CDR3 spans 16 residues. Germline CDR1 MNHEY, CDR2 SVGEGT. After removal of 5 bases from V and 2 bases from J, the junction contained 9 bases not matched to a gene.

This clonotype was counted between two and nine times. The chain carries TRBV3-1 and TRBJ1-2; 7 nucleotides align to TRBD1. V shed 1 base and J 5 bases; nucleotides not matched to a gene: 10. This CDR3 is built from 16 residues. CDR1 and CDR2 (germline): LGHDT, YNNKEL (reference sequence). DNA for the CDR3: TGTGCCAGCAGCCAAGGGCTAGGACAGGACCCTTATGGCTACACCTTC. Translated: CASSQGLGQDPYGYTF.

V and J are TRBV2 and TRBJ1-5; the D gene is possibly TRBD1 (5 bases). In germline, CDR1 is SNHLY, CDR2 FYNNEI. Trimming took 5 bases from V and 7 from J, leaving 15 bases between them. The CDR3 extends over 14 amino acids. The CDR3 loop is CASSPQDSRQPQHF. The CDR3 region has the DNA TGTGCCAGCAGTCCACAGGATTCCCGCCAGCCCCAGCATTTT.

The V call is TRBV6-5, the J call TRBJ1-1; 7 bases map to TRBD1. V gave up 5 bases and J gave up 7 bases; unmatched junction bases: 7. Germline CDR1 reads MNHEY; CDR2 reads SVGAGI. The CDR3 is 13 residues long. The CDR3 here is CASSLQGKGEAFF. The CDR3 DNA is TGTGCCAGCAGTCTACAGGGGAAGGGTGAAGCTTTCTTT.

In its sample, this clonotype was seen a few times. This rearrangement joins TRBV20-1 to TRBJ2-2, with D possibly being TRBD2 (5 bases). The CDR3 runs to 16 residues. Looked up from germline, CDR1 is DFQATT and CDR2 is SNEGSKA (reference sequence). V lost 1 base, J lost 0 bases, and 12 bases lay in between. For the CDR3, the DNA is TGCAGTGCTAGAGTAGGAGGATCCGCGAACACCGGGGAGCTGTTTTTT. This gives the protein CSARVGGSANTGELFF.

In this sample, this clonotype turned up a few times. The V call is TRBV6-5, the J call TRBJ2-5, with 8 nucleotides matching TRBD2. The CDR3 covers 15 residues. CDR1 and CDR2 from the germline V gene are MNHEY and SVGAGI. V lost 2 bases, J lost 5 bases, and 7 bases stayed unmatched. CDR3 coding DNA: TGTGCCAGCAGTTACCGCCCGACTAGCGTGGAGACCCAGTACTTC. It specifies CASSYRPTSVETQYF.

This chain links TRBV15 with TRBJ2-7; D not resolved. In germline, CDR1 is LNHNV, CDR2 YYDKDF (reference sequence). The ends were cut back, 3 bases at V and 2 bases at J, with 11 bases in the middle. The CDR3 runs to 14 residues. Here the CDR3 DNA reads TGTGCCACCAGCAGGAACTCTAACCCCTACGAGCAGTACTTC. It specifies CATSRNSNPYEQYF.

This clonotype was observed a handful of times. V is TRBV7-9 and J is TRBJ1-1; no definite D call. CDR1 SEHNR and CDR2 FQNEAQ come from the germline V gene (reference sequence). Trimming shortened V by 2 bases and J by 7 bases, and 8 bases separated the two germline ends. CDR3 length: 12 amino acids. CDR3: CASSLFEGEAFF. CDR3 in DNA: TGTGCCAGCAGCTTATTTGAAGGTGAAGCTTTCTTT.

This clonotype came up a few times. The V gene is TRBV12-3 or TRBV12-4, the J gene TRBJ2-5, with 8 nucleotides matching TRBD1. Unmatched junction bases numbered 12, after V lost 6 bases and J lost 9 bases. The CDR3 contains 14 residues. The CDR3 loop reads CASSKQGEPSAQYF. The CDR3 DNA follows: TGTGCCAGCAGCAAACAGGGGGAACCCTCGGCCCAGTACTTC.

The rearrangement joins TRBV6-2 or TRBV6-3 to TRBJ2-1; 14 nucleotides match TRBD2. The V segment lost 6 bases and the J segment 7 bases; nucleotides outside the gene matches: 5. Germline V lookup: CDR1 MNHEY, CDR2 SVGEGT. The CDR3 runs 15 residues. The CDR3, as DNA: TGTGCCAGCAGGGGGACTAGCGGGAGAGGTAATGAGCAGTTCTTC. Its protein product is CASRGTSGRGNEQFF.

Remarks on this clonotype: The junction differs from germline at one of its ends, possibly a read error. The J gene is TRBJ1-5, the V gene TRBV7-9, with D unclear. Germline CDR1 reads SEHNR; CDR2 reads FQNEAQ (reference sequence). There are 15 residues in the CDR3. CDR3: CAISLRDYSNQPQHF. Written as DNA, the CDR3 is TGTGCCATCAGCCTAAGGGATTATAGCAATCAGCCCCAGCATTTT.